This TCR beta chain stems from a study of identical twins. A remark on this clonotype: What it recognizes is unknown.

Study outcomes and limitations: Out-of-frame alpha sequences shared between twins exhibited an excess of low generation probability.

TCRdb itself ran the 5' RACE reads through MiXCR, one entry per CDR3 protein. The sample records a few hundred thousand distinct CDR3 sequences, roughly 9.8% being singletons. In germline, CDR1 is SGDLS, CDR2 YYNGEE. Trimming pared 4 bases from V and 3 bases from J, leaving 13 bases between. This CDR3 has 14 residues. The same data also contributed to another study, on yellow fever vaccine responses in identical twins.

This sequence originates from a woman under 30 in good health. Sequencing was done on a sample of CD8+ T cells sorted from blood. The chain uses TRBV9 and TRBJ2-5; the D gene could be TRBD1 or TRBD2 (5 bases each). DNA for the CDR3: TGTGCCAGCAGCCCCAGGGCCGGGGAAGAGACCCAGTACTTC. Protein product: CASSPRAGEETQYF.